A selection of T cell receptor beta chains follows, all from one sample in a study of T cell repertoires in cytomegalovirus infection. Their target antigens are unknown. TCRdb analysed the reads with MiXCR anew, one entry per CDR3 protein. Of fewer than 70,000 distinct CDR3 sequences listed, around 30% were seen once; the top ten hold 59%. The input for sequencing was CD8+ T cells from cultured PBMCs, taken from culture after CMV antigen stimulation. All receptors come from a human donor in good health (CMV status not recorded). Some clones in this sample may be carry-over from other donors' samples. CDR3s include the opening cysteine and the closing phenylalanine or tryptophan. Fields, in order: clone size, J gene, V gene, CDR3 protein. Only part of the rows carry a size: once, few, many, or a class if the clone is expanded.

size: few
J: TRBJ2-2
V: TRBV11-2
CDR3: CARGGLDTGELFF

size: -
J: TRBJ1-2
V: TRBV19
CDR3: CASFYTGTHYGYTF

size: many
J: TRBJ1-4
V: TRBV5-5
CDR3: CASSPILQGEGEKLFF

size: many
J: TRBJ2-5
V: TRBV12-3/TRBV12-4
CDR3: CASSPSGQETQYF

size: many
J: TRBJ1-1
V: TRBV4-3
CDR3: CASSQEWALNTEAFF

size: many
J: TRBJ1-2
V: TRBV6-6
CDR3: CASGMEDDSYGYTF

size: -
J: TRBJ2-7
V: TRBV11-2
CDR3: CASSLRGGQGVYEQYF

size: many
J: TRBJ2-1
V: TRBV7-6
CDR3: CASSFLGAMIDEQFF

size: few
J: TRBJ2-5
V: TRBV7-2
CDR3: CASSLAGQGETQYF

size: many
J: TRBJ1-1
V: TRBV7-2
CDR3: CASSLGGRRTEAFF

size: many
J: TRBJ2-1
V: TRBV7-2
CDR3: CASSLASDYNEQFF

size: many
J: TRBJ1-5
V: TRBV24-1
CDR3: CATSPAGQGPQAQHF

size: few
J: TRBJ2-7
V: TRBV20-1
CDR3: CSATGGGLVGEQYF

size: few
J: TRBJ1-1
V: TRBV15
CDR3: CATSRDRGANTEAFF

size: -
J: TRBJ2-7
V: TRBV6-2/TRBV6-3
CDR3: CASRDLDPGTVLPEQYF

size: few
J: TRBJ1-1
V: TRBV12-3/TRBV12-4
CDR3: CASSLPLFERNTEAFF

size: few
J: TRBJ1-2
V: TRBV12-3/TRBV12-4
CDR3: CASGYGYTF

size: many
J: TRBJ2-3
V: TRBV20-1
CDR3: CSALGRKEGGTDTQYF

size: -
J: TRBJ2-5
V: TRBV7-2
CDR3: CASSLGLAGGRTQYF

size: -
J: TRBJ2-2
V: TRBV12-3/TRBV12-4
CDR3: CASSPPGERYTGELFF

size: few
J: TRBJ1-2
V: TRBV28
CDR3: CASSLWGQGENYGYTF

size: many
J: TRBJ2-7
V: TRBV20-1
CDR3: CSARTLAGDSYEQYF

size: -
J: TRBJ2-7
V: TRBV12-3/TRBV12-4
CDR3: CASTGGEGSSYEQYF

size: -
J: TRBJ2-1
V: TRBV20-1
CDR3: CSAREQGGSNEQFF

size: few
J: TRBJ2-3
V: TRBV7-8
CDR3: CASSSGRGLAGLWGYF

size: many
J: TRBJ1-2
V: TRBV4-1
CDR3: CASSQDLGQANYGYTF

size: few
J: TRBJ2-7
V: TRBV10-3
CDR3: CAISESIGRYEQYF

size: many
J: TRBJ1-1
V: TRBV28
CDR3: CASSSDIGGMEAFF

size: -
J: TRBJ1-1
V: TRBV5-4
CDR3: CASNRGGHTYTEAFF

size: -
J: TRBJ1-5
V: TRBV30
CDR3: CAWSVDRDQPQHF

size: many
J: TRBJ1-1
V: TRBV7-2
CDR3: CASSPPGGATEAFF

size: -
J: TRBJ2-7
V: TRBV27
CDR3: CASSLQGVGYEQYF

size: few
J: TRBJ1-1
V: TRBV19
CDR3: CASSIDPRTRSWDTEAFF

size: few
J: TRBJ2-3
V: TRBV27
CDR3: CASSILAGEVDTQYF

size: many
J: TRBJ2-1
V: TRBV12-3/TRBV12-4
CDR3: CASSLKGGDEQFF

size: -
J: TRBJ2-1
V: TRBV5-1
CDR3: CASSTDRGPYNEQFF

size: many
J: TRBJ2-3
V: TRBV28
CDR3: CASIDPSSTDTQYF

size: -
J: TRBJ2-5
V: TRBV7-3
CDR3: CASSRRTGEAETQYF

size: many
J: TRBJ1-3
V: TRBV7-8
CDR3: CASSMGRPSSGNTIYF

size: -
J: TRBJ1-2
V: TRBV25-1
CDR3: CASSGVGGSPIPAYGYTF

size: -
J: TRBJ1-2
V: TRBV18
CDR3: CASSPPTELLYGYTF

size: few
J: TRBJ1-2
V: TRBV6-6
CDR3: CASKKGAGANYGYTF

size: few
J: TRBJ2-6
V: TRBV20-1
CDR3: CSARGSPNRSGANVLTF

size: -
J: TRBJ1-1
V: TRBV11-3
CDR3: CASSLDAWGTINTEAFF

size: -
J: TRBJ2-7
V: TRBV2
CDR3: CASSDPGQGMGAYEQYF

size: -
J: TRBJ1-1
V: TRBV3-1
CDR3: CASSQEGRGAPGAFF

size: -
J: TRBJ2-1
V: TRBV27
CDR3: CASSLAGRLYNEQFF

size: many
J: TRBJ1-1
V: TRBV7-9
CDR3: CASSLTGVGTEAFF

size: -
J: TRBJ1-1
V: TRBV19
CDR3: CASIPLRDRVANTEAFF

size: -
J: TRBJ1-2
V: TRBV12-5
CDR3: CASGLEAGTEYGYTF

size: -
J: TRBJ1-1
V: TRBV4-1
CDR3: CASSQDGATLGTEAFF

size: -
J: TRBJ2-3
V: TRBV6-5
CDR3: CASGYGAAGGTQYF